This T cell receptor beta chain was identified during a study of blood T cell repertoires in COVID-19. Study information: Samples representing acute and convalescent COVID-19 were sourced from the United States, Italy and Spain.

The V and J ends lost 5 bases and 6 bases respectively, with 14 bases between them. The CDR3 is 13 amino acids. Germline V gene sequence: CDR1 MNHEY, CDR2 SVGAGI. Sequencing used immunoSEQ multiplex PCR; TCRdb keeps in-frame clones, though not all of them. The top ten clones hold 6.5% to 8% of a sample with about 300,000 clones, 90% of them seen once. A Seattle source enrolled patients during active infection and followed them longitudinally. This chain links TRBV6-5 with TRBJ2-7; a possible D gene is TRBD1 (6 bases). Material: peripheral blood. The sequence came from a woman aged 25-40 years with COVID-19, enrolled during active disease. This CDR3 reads CASSPRTVPEQYF. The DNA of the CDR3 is TGTGCCAGCAGTCCTCGGACAGTCCCCGAGCAGTACTTC.